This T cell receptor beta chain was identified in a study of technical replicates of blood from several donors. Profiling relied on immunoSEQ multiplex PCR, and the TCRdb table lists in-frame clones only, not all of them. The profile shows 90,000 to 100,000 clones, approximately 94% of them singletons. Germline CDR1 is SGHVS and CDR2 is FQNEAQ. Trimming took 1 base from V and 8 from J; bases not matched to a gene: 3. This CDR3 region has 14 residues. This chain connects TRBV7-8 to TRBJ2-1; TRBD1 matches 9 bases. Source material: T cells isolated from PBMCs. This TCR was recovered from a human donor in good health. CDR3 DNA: TGTGCCAGCAGCTTAGGGACAGGGGCATATGAGCAGTTCTTC. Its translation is CASSLGTGAYEQFF.